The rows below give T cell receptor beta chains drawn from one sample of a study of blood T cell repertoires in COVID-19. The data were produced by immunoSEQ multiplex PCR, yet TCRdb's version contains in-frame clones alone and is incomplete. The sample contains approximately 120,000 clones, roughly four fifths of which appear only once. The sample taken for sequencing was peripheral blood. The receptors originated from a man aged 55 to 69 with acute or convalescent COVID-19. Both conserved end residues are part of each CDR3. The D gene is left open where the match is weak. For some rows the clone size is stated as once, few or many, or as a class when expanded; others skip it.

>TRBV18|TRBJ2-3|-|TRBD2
CASSPKERGSSDTQYF
TGTGCCAGCTCACCAAAGGAGCGGGGCAGCTCAGATACGCAGTATTTT
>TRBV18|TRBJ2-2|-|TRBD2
CASSPILLAGVSGELFF
TGTGCCAGCTCACCAATCTTACTAGCGGGAGTTTCCGGGGAGCTGTTTTTT
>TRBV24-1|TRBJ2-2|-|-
CATSDFGRASGELFF
TGTGCCACCAGTGATTTTGGCAGGGCCTCCGGGGAGCTGTTTTTT
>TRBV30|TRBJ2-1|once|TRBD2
CAWSGRAGTDNEQFF
TGTGCCTGGAGCGGGAGGGCTGGCACGGACAATGAGCAGTTCTTC
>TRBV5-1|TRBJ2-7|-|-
CASSSTLRAGEQYF
TGCGCCAGCAGCTCGACTCTCCGGGCGGGAGAGCAGTACTTC
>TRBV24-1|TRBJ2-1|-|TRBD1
CATEGTGLSYNEQFF
TGTGCCACCGAGGGGACAGGGTTGTCCTACAATGAGCAGTTCTTC
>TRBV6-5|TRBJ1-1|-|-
CASKTRSAFF
TGTGCCAGTAAAACTAGATCGGCTTTCTTT
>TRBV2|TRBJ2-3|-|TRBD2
CASRSAGAPTDTQYF
TGTGCCAGCAGGTCAGCGGGGGCCCCCACAGATACGCAGTATTTT
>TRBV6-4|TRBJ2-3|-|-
CASSERPYTDTQYF
TGTGCCAGCAGTGAGCGGCCTTACACAGATACGCAGTATTTT
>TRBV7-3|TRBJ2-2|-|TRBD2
CASSQTSGGAGELFF
TGTGCCAGCAGTCAGACTAGCGGGGGTGCCGGGGAGCTGTTTTTT
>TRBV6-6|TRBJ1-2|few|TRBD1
CASSPSGGRNYGYTF
TGTGCCAGCAGTCCCTCAGGGGGCAGGAACTATGGCTACACCTTC
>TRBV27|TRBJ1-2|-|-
CASSLSGNLNYGYTF
TGTGCCAGCAGTTTGTCAGGAAACCTGAACTATGGCTACACCTTC
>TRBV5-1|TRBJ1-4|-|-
CASSLDGGLGTNEKLFF
TGCGCCAGCAGCTTGGACGGGGGGCTTGGCACTAATGAAAAACTGTTTTTT
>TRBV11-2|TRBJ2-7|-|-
CASSLAGSFNF
TGTGCCAGCAGCTTAGCAGGGTCCTTTAACTTC
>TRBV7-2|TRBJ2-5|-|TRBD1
CASSPQGGQKETQYF
TGTGCCAGCAGCCCCCAAGGGGGACAGAAAGAGACCCAGTACTTC
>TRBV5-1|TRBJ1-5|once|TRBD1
CASSLGTGAINQPQHF
TGCGCCAGCAGCTTGGGGACAGGGGCAATCAATCAGCCCCAGCATTTT
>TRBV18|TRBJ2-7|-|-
CASSPIAAYEQYF
TGTGCCAGCTCACCGATAGCGGCCTACGAGCAGTACTTC
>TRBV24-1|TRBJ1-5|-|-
CATSVAGSAQPQHF
TGTGCCACCAGTGTGGCGGGCTCCGCGCAGCCCCAGCATTTT
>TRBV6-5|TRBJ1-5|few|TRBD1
CASSYDRGNQPQHF
TGTGCCAGCAGTTACGACAGGGGGAATCAGCCCCAGCATTTT
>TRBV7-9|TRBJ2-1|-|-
CASSLATGWGDEQFF
TGTGCCAGCAGCTTAGCGACAGGGTGGGGGGATGAGCAGTTCTTC
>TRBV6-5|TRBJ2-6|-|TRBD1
CASSLDRAGANVLTF
TGTGCCAGCAGTTTGGACAGGGCCGGGGCCAACGTCCTGACTTTC
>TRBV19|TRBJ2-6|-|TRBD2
CASSSGGAGANVLTF
TGTGCCAGTAGCTCGGGGGGGGCCGGGGCCAACGTCCTGACTTTC
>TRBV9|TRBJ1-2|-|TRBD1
CASSVAETGRYGYTF
TGTGCCAGCAGCGTAGCTGAGACAGGGAGATATGGCTACACCTTC
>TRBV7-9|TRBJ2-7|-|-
CASSLATATSYEQYF
TGTGCCAGCAGCTTAGCAACAGCTACCTCCTACGAGCAGTACTTC
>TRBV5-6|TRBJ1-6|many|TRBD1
CASSLGQGASSPLHF
TGTGCCAGCAGCTTGGGGCAGGGGGCAAGTTCACCCCTCCACTTT
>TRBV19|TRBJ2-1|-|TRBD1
CASSMRVRTGAYNEQFF
TGTGCCAGTAGTATGCGGGTTAGGACAGGAGCCTACAATGAGCAGTTCTTC
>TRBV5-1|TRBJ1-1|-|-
CASSLALGGNTEAFF
TGCGCCAGCAGCCTTGCTCTGGGGGGGAACACTGAAGCTTTCTTT
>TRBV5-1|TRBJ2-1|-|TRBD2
CASSLVSGGPNEQFF
TGCGCCAGCAGCTTGGTTAGCGGGGGCCCCAATGAGCAGTTCTTC
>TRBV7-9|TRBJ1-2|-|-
CASSRGTIANYGYTF
TGTGCCAGCAGCCGAGGGACTATAGCTAACTATGGCTACACCTTC
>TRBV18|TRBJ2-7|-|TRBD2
CASSERSGNNEQYF
TGTGCCAGCTCAGAGCGTAGCGGGAACAACGAGCAGTACTTC
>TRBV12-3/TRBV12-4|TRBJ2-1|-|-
CASSGGLGRGFF
TGTGCCAGCAGCGGAGGGCTGGGGCGGGGGTTCTTC
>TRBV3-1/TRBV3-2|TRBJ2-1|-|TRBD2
CASSRGLAGGPSNEQFF
TGTGCCAGCAGCCGAGGACTAGCGGGAGGGCCAAGCAATGAGCAGTTCTTC
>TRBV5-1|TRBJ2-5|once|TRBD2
CASTPGASGGQETQYF
TGCGCCAGCACCCCTGGGGCTAGCGGGGGTCAAGAGACCCAGTACTTC
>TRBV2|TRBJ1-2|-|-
CAATLPGQYGYTF
TGTGCCGCCACACTTCCAGGGCAATATGGCTACACCTTC
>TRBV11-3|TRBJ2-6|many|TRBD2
CASKLAGAAVLTF
TGTGCCAGCAAACTAGCGGGAGCGGCCGTCCTGACTTTC